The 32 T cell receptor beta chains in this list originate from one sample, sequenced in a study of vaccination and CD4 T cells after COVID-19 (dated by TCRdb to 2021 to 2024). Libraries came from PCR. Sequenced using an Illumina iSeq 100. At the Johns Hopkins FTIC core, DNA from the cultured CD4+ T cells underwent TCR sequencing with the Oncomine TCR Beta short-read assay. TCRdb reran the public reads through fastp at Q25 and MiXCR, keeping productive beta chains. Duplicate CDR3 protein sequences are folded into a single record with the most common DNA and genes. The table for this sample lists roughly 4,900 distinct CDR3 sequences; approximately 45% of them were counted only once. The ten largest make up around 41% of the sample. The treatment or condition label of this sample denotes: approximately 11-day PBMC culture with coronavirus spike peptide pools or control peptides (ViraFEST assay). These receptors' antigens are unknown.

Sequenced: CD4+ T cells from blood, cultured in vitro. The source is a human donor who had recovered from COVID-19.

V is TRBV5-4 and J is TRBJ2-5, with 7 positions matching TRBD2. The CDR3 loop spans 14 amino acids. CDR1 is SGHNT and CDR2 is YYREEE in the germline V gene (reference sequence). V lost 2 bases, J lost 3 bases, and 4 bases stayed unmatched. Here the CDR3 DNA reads TGTGCCAGCAGCTTCGGACTAGTTGAAGAGACCCAGTACTTC. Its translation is CASSFGLVEETQYF.

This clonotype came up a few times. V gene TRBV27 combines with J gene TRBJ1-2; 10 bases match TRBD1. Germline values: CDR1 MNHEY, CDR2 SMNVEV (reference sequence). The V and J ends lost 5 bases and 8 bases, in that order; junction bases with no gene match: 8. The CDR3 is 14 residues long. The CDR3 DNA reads TGTGCCAGCAGTCCCGGGACAGGGGTGGGCGGCTACACCTTC. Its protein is CASSPGTGVGGYTF.

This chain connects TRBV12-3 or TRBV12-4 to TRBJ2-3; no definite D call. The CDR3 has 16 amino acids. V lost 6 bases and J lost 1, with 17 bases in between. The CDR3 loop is CASSRGEPWGTDTQYF. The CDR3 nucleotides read TGTGCCAGCAGCAGAGGTGAACCGTGGGGCACAGATACGCAGTATTTT.

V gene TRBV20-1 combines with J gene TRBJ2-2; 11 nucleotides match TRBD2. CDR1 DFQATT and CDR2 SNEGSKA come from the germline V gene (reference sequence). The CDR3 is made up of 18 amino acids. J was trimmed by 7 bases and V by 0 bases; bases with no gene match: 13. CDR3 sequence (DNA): TGCAGTGCTAGAGATAGGGGGTTTAGCGGGAGGGCTGTCGGGGAGCTGTTTTTT. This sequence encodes CSARDRGFSGRAVGELFF.

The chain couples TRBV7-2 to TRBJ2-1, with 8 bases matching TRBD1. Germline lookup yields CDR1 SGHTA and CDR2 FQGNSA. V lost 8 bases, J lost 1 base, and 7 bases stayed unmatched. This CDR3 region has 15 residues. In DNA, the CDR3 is TGTGCCAGCGGCCCCAGGGGGCCGTCCTACAATGAGCAGTTCTTC. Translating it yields CASGPRGPSYNEQFF.

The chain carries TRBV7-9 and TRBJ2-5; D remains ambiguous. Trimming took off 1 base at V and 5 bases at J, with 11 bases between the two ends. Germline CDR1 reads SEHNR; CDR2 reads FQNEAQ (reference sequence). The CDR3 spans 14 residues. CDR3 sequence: CASSLGQSWETQYF. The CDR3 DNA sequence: TGTGCCAGCAGCTTAGGGCAGAGCTGGGAGACCCAGTACTTC.

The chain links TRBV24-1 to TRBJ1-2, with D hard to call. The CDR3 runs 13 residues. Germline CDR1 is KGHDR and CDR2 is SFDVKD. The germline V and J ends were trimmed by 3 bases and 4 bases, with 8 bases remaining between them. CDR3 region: CATSDPGSYGYTF. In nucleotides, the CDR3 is TGTGCCACCAGTGATCCCGGTTCCTATGGCTACACCTTC.

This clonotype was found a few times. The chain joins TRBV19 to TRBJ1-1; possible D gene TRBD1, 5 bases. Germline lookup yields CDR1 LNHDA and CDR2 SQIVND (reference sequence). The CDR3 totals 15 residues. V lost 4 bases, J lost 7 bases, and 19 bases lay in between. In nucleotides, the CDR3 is TGTGCCAGTAGTAGACAAAGCAGGGTTCAGGATGAAGCTTTCTTT. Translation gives CASSRQSRVQDEAFF.

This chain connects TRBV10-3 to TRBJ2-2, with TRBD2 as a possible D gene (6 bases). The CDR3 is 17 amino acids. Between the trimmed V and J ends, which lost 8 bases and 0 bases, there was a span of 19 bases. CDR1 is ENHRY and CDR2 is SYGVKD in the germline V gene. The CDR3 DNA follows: TGTGCCATCGGAGGTAGCGGCCTTACCGCGAACACCGGGGAGCTGTTTTTT. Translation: CAIGGSGLTANTGELFF.

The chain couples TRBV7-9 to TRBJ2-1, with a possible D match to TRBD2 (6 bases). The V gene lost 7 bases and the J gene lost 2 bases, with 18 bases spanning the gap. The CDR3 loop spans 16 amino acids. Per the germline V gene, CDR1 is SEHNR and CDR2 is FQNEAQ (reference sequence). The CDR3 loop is CASNLRGGIAYNEQFF. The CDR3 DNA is TGTGCCAGCAACCTAAGGGGCGGGATAGCCTACAATGAGCAGTTCTTC.

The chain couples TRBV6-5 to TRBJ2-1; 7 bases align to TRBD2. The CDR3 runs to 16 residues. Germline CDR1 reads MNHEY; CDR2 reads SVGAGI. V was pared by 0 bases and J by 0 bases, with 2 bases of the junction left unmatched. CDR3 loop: CASSYSGGSSYNEQFF. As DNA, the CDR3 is TGTGCCAGCAGTTACTCGGGCGGGAGCTCCTACAATGAGCAGTTCTTC.

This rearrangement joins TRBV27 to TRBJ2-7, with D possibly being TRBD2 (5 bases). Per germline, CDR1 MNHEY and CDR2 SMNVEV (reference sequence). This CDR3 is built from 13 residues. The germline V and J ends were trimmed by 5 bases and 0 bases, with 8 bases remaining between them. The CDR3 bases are TGTGCCAGCAGTCCCGGGGACTCCTACGAGCAGTACTTC. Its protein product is CASSPGDSYEQYF.

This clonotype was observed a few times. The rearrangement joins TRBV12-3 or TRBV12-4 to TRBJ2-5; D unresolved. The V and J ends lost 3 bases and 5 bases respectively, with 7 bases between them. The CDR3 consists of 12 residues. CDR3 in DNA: TGTGCCAGCAGTTTTAATGTCGAGACCCAGTACTTC. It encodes CASSFNVETQYF.

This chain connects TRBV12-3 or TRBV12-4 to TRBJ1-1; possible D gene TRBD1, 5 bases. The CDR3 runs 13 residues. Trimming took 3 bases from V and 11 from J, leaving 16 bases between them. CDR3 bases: TGTGCCAGCAGTTTGGGACCCCCGGAGGAGGCTTTCTTT. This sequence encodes CASSLGPPEEAFF.

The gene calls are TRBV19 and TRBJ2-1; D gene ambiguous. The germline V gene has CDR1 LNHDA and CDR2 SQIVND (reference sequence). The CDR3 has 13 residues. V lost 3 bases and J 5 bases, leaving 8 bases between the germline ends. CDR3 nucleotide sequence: TGTGCCAGTAGTATTTCTCAGAACAATGAGCAGTTCTTC. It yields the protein CASSISQNNEQFF. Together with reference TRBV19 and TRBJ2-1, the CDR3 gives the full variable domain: DGGITQSPKYLFRKEGQNVTLSCEQNLNHDAMYWYRQDPGQGLRLIYYSQIVNDFQKGDIAEGYSVSREKKESFPLTVTSAQKNPTAFYLCASSISQNNEQFFGPGTRLTVL.

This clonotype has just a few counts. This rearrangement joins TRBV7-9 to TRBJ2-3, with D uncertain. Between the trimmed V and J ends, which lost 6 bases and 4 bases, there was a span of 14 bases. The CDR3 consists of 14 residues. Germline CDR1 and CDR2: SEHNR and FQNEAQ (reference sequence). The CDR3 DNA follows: TGTGCCAGCAGGAGAAACGGCCCCCCAGATACGCAGTATTTT. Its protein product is CASRRNGPPDTQYF.

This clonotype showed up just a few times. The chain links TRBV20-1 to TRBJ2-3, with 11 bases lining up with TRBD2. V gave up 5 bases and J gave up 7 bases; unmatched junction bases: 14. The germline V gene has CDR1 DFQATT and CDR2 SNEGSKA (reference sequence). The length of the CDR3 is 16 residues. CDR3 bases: TGCAGTGCTGAGGGGGACCTAGCGGGAGGACTCTATACGCAGTATTTT. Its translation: CSAEGDLAGGLYTQYF.

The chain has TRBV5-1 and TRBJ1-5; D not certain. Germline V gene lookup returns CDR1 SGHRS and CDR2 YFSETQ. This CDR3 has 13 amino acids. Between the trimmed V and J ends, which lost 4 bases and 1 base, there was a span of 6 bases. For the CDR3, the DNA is TGCGCCAGCAGCCATGACAGCAATCAGCCCCAGCATTTT. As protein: CASSHDSNQPQHF.

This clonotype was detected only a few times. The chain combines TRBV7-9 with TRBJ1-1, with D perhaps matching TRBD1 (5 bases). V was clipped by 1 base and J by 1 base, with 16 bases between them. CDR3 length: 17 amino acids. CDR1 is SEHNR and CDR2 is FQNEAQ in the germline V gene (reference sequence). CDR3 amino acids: CASSLVALDTGNTEAFF. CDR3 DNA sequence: TGTGCCAGCAGCTTAGTCGCCCTGGATACAGGGAACACTGAAGCTTTCTTT.

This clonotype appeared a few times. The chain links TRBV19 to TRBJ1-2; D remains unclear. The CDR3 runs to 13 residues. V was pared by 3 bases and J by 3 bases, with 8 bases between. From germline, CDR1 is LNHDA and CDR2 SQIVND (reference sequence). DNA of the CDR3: TGTGCCAGTAGTATCCATGGGGACTATGGCTACACCTTC. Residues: CASSIHGDYGYTF.

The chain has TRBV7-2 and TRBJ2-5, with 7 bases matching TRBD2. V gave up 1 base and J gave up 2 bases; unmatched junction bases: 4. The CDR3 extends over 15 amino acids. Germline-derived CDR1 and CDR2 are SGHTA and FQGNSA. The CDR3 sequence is CASSLEASGQETQYF. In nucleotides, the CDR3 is TGTGCCAGCAGCTTAGAGGCTAGCGGACAAGAGACCCAGTACTTC.

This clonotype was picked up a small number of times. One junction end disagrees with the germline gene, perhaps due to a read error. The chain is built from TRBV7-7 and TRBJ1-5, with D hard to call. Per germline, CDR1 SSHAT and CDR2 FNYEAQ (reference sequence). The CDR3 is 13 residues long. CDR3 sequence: CASSLGPLQPQHF. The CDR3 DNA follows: TGTGCTAGCAGCTTAGGTCCGCTACAGCCCCAGCATTTT.

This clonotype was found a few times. The CDR3 region has the DNA TGCAGAGGGGTAGCGGACGACAATGAGCAGTTCTTC. This sequence encodes CRGVADDNEQFF. The chain combines TRBV20-1 with TRBJ2-1; perhaps TRBD2 as D (6 bases). In germline, CDR1 is DFQATT, CDR2 SNEGSKA (reference sequence). The length of the CDR3 is 12 residues.

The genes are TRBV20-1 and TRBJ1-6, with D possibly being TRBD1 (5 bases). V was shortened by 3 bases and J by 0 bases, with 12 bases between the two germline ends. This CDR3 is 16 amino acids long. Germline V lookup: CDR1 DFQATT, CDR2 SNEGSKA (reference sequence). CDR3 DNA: TGCAGTGCTAGGTCCCCAGGGAGCTCCTATAATTCACCCCTCCACTTT. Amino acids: CSARSPGSSYNSPLHF.

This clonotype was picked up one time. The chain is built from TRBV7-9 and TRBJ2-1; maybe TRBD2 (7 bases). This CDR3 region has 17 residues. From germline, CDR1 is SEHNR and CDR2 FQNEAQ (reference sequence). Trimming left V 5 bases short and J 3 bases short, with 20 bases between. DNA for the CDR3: TGTGCCAGCAGCAATCTAAGGGGGGGGCGTCGCTACAATGAGCAGTTCTTC. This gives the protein CASSNLRGGRRYNEQFF.

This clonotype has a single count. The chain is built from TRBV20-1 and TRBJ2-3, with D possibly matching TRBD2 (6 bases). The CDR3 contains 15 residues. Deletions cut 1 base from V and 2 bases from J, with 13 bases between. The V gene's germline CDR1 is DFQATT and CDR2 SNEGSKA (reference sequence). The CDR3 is CSARGMGLDTDTQYF. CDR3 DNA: TGCAGTGCTAGAGGCATGGGACTTGACACAGATACGCAGTATTTT.

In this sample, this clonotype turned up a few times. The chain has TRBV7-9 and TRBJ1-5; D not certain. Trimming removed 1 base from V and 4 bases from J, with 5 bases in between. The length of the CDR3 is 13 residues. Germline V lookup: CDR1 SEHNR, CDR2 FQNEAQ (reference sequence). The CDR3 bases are TGTGCCAGCAGCTTAGGGCAGAATCAGCCCCAGCATTTT. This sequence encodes CASSLGQNQPQHF. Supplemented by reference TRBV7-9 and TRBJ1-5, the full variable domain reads DTGVSQNPRHKITKRGQNVTFRCDPISEHNRLYWYRQTLGQGPEFLTYFQNEAQLEKSRLLSDRFSAERPKGSFSTLEIQRTEQGDSAMYLCASSLGQNQPQHFGDGTRLSIL.

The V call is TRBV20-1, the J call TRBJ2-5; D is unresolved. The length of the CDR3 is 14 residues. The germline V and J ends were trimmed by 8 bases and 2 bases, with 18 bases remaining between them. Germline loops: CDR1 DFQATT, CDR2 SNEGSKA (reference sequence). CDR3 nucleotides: TGCAGTACCAACGTGAGGACGGATCAAGAGACCCAGTACTTC. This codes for CSTNVRTDQETQYF.

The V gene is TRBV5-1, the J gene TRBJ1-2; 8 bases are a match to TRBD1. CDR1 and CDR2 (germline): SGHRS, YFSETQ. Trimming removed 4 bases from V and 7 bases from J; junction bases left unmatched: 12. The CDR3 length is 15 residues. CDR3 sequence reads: CASSDRPGGAAGYTF. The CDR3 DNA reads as TGCGCCAGCAGCGACCGGCCAGGGGGCGCGGCTGGCTACACCTTC.

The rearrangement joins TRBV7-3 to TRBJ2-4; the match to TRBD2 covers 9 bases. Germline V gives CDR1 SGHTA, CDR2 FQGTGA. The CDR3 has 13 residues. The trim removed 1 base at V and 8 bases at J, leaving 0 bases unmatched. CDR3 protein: CASSLSGRDIQYF. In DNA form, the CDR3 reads TGTGCCAGCAGCTTAAGCGGGAGGGACATTCAGTACTTC.

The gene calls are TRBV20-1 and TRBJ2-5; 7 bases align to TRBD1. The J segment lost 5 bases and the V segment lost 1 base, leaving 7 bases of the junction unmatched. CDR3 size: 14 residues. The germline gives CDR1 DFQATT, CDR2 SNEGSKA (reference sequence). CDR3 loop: CSARGRRGLETQYF. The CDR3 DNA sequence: TGCAGTGCTAGAGGCCGCAGGGGGTTGGAGACCCAGTACTTC.

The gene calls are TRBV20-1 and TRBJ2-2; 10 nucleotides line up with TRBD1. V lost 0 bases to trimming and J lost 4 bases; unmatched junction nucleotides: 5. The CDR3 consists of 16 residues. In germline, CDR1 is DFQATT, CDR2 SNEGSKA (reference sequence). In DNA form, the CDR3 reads TGCAGTGCTAGAGATCCCCGACAGGGGGCCACCGGGGAGCTGTTTTTT. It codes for CSARDPRQGATGELFF.